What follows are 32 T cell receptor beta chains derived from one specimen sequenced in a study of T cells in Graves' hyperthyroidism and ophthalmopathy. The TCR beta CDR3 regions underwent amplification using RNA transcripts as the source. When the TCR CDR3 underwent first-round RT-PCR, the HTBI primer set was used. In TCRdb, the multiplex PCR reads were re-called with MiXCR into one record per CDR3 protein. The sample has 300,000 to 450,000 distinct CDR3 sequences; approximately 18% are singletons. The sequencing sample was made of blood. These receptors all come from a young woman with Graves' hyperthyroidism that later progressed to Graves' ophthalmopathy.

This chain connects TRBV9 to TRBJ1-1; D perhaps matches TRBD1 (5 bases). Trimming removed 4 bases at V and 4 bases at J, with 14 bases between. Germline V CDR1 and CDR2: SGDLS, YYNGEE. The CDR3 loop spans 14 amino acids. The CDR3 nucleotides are TGTGCCAGCAGCCCCCCAGGGATTGCCACTGAAGCTTTCTTT. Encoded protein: CASSPPGIATEAFF.

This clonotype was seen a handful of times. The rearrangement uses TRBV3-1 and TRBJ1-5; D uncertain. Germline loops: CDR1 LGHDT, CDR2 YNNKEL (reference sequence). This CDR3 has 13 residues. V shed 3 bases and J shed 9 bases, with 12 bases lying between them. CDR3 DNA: TGTGCCAGCAGCCAGGATCAGCGGGGGCCCCAGCATTTT. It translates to CASSQDQRGPQHF.

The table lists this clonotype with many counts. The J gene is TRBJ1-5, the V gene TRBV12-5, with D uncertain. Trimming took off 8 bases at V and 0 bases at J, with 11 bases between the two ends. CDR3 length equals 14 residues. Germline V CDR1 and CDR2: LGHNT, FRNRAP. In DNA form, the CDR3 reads TGTGCTAGTAGTACGGGTATTAGCAATCAGCCCCAGCATTTT. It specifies CASSTGISNQPQHF.

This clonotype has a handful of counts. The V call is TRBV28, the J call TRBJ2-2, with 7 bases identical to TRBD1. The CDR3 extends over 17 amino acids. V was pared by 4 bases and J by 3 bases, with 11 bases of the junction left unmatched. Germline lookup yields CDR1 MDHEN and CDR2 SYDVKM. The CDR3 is CASSWRPRGGDTGELFF. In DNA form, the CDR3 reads TGTGCCAGCAGTTGGCGGCCTAGAGGGGGCGACACCGGGGAGCTGTTTTTT.

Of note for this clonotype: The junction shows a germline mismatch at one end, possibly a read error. This chain's CDR3 is CASSLGFLGQETHYF. CDR3 sequence (DNA): TGCGCCAGCAGCTTGGGCTTTCTCGGCCAAGAGACCCACTACTTC. J is TRBJ2-5 and V is TRBV5-1, with no clear D. Per the germline V gene, CDR1 is SGHRS and CDR2 is YFSETQ. There are 15 residues in the CDR3. The variable domain in full, with the rest retrieved from reference TRBV5-1 and TRBJ2-5, is KAGVTQTPRYLIKTRGQQVTLSCSPISGHRSVSWYQQTPGQGLQFLFEYFSETQRNKGNFPGRFSGRQFSNSRSEMNVSTLELGDSALYLCASSLGFLGQETHYFGPGTRLLVL.

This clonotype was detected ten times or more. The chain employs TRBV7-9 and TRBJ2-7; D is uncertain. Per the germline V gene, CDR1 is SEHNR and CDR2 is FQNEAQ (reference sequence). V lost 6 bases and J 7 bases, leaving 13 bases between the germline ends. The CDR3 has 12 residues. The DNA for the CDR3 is TGTGCCAGCAGGCAAGGAAACGAGGAGCAGTACTTC. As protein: CASRQGNEEQYF. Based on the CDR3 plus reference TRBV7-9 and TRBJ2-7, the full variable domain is DTGVSQNPRHKITKRGQNVTFRCDPISEHNRLYWYRQTLGQGPEFLTYFQNEAQLEKSRLLSDRFSAERPKGSFSTLEIQRTEQGDSAMYLCASRQGNEEQYFGPGTRLTVT.

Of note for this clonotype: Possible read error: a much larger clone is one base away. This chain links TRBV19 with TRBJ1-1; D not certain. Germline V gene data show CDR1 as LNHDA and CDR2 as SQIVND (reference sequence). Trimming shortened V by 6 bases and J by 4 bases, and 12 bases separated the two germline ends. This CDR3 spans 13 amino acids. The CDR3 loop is CASRGRQSTEAFF. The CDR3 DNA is TGTGCCAGTAGGGGCAGGCAGAGCACTGAAGCTTTCTTT.

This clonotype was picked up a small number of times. The CDR3 bases are TGTGCCAGCACCAGGGGGCCGCTTCAGCCCCAGCATTTT. It yields the protein CASTRGPLQPQHF. The chain combines TRBV28 with TRBJ1-5; 8 bases map to TRBD1. J lost 6 bases, V lost 7 bases, and 5 bases had no gene match. The germline CDR1 and CDR2 sequences are MDHEN and SYDVKM. The CDR3 covers 13 residues.

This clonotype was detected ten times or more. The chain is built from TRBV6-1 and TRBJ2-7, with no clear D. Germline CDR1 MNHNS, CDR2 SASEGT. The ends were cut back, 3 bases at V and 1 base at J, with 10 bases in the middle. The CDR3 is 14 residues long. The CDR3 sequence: CASSDTGQSYEQYF. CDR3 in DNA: TGTGCCAGCAGTGACACCGGGCAGTCCTACGAGCAGTACTTC.

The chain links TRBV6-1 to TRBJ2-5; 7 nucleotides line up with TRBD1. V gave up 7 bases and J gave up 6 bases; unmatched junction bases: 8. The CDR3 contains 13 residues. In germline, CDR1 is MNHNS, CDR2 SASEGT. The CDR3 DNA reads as TGTGCCAGCAAGTCAGGGGGTGAAAAGACCCAGTACTTC. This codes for CASKSGGEKTQYF.

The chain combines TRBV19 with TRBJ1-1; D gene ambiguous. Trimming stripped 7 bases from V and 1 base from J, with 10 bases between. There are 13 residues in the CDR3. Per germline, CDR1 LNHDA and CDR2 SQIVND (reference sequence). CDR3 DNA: TGTGCCAGTACCACTTGGGGGAACACTGAAGCTTTCTTT. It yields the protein CASTTWGNTEAFF. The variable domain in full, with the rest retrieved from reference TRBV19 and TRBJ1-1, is DGGITQSPKYLFRKEGQNVTLSCEQNLNHDAMYWYRQDPGQGLRLIYYSQIVNDFQKGDIAEGYSVSREKKESFPLTVTSAQKNPTAFYLCASTTWGNTEAFFGQGTRLTVV.

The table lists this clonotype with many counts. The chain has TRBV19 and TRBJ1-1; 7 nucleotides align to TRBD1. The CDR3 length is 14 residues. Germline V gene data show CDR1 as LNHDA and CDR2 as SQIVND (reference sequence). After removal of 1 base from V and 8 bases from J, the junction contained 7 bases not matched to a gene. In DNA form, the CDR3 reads TGTGCCAGTAGTATAGGATTTGGGGACAGCGAAGCTTTCTTT. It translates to CASSIGFGDSEAFF. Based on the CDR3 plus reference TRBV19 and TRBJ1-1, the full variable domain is DGGITQSPKYLFRKEGQNVTLSCEQNLNHDAMYWYRQDPGQGLRLIYYSQIVNDFQKGDIAEGYSVSREKKESFPLTVTSAQKNPTAFYLCASSIGFGDSEAFFGQGTRLTVV.

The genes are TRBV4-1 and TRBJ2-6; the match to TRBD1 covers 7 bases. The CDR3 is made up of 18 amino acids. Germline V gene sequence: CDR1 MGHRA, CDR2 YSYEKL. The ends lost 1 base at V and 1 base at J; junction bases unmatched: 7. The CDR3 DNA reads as TGCGCCAGCAGCCAAGTCGGGCAGGGGGAATCTGGGGCCAACGTCCTGACTTTC. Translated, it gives CASSQVGQGESGANVLTF.

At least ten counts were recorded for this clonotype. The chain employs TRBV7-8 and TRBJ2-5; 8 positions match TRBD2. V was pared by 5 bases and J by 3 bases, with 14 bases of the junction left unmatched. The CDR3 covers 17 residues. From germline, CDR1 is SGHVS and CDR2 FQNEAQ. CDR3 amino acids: CASSPPIGTSGEETQYF. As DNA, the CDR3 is TGTGCCAGCAGCCCCCCCATCGGAACTAGCGGAGAAGAGACCCAGTACTTC.

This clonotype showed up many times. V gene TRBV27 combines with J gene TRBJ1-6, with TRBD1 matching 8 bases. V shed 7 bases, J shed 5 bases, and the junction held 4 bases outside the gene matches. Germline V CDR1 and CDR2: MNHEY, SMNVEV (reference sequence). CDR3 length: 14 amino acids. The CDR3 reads CASTGQGDNSPLHF. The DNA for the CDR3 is TGTGCCAGCACCGGACAGGGTGATAATTCACCCCTCCACTTT.

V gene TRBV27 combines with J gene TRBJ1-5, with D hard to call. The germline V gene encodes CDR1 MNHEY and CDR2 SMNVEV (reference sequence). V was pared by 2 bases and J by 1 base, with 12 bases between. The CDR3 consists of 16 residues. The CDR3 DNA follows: TGTGCCAGCAGTTTAAAACCCGACACGAGCAATCAGCCCCAGCATTTT. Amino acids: CASSLKPDTSNQPQHF.

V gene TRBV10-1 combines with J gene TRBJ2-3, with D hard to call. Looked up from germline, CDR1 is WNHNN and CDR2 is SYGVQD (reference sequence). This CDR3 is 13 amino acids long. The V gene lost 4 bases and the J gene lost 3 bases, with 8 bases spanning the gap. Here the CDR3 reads CASSGADTDTQYF. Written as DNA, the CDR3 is TGCGCCAGCAGTGGGGCAGATACAGATACGCAGTATTTT.

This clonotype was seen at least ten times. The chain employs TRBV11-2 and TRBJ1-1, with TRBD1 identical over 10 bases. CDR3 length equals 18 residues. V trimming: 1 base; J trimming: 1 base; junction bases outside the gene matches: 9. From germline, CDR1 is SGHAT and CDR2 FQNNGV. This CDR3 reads CASSLAPLGTGENTEAFF. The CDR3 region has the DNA TGTGCCAGCAGCTTAGCCCCCCTCGGGACAGGGGAGAACACTGAAGCTTTCTTT.

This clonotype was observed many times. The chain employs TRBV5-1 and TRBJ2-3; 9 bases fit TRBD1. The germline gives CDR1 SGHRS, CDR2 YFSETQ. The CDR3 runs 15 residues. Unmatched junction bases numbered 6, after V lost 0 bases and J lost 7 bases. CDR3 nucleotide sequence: TGCGCCAGCAGCTTGGTGGGGACAGGGAGTAATACGCAGTATTTT. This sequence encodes CASSLVGTGSNTQYF.

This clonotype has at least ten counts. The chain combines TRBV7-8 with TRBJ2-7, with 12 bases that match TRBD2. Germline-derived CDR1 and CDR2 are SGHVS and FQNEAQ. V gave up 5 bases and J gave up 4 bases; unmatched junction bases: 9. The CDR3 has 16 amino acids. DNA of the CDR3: TGTGCCAGCAGCCCGCGGACTAGCGGGACTTTTTACGAGCAGTACTTC. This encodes CASSPRTSGTFYEQYF.

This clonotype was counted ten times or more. The chain's CDR3 is CASSSRTVNTEAFF. The CDR3 bases are TGTGCCAGCAGTTCCCGGACGGTGAACACTGAAGCTTTCTTT. This chain joins TRBV28 and TRBJ1-1; D gene uncertain. CDR1 is MDHEN and CDR2 is SYDVKM in the germline V gene. Trimming stripped 4 bases from V and 0 bases from J, with 9 bases between. The CDR3 spans 14 residues.

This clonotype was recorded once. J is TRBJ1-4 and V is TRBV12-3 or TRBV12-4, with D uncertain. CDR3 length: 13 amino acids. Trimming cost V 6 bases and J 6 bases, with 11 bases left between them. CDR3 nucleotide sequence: TGTGCCAGCAGACGGGAGCGGGATGAAAAACTGTTTTTT. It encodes CASRRERDEKLFF.

In nucleotides, the CDR3 is TGTGCCAGCAGTGAAGGAGTCCCAGATACGCAGTATTTT. This codes for CASSEGVPDTQYF. This sequence joins TRBV6-1 and TRBJ2-3; no firm D call. CDR1 MNHNS and CDR2 SASEGT come from the germline V gene. Trimming shortened V by 1 base and J by 4 bases, and 6 bases separated the two germline ends. The CDR3 is made up of 13 amino acids.

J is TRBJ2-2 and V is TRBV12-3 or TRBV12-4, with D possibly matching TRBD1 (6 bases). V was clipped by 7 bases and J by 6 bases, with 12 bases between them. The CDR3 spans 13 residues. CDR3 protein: CASTTGKAGELFF. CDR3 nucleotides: TGTGCCAGCACCACAGGGAAGGCCGGGGAGCTGTTTTTT.

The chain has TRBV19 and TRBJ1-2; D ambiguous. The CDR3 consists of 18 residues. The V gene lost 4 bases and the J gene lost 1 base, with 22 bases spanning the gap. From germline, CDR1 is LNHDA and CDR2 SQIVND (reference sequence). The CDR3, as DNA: TGTGCCAGTAGTACGAAGAGGTTAAATCCGGGAGATAACTATGGCTACACCTTC. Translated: CASSTKRLNPGDNYGYTF.

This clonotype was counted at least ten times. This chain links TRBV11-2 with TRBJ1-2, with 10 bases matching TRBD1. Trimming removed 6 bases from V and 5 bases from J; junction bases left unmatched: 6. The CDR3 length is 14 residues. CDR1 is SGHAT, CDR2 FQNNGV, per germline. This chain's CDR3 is CASRVGQGSYGYTF. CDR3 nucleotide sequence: TGTGCCAGCAGGGTGGGACAGGGGAGTTATGGCTACACCTTC.

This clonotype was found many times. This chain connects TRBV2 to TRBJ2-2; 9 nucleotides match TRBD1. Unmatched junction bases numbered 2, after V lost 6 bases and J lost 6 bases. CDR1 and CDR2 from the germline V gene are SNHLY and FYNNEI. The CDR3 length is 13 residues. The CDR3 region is CASRTGGSGELFF. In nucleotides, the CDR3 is TGTGCCAGCAGGACAGGGGGATCCGGGGAGCTGTTTTTT.

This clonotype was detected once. CDR3 DNA sequence: TGTGCCTGGAGTCTCGCCCGGACTGGCGGGGAGCTGTTTTTT. It specifies CAWSLARTGGELFF. The chain recombines TRBV30 with TRBJ2-2, with a possible D match to TRBD2 (5 bases). V was pared by 2 bases and J by 7 bases, with 14 bases between. Germline assignment: CDR1 GTSNPN and CDR2 SVGIG (reference sequence). The CDR3 has 14 amino acids.

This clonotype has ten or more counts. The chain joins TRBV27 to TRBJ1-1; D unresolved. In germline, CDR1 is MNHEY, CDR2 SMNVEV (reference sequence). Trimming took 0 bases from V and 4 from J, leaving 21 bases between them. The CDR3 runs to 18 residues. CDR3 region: CASSLSWGWMRRGTEAFF. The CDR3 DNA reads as TGTGCCAGCAGTTTATCATGGGGATGGATGAGGCGCGGCACTGAAGCTTTCTTT.

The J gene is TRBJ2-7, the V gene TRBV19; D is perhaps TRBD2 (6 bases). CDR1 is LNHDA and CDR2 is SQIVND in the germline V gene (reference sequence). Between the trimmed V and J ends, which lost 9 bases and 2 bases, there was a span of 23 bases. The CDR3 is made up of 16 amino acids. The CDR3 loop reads CARRDPAGPATYEQYF. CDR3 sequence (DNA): TGTGCCAGACGAGATCCCGCGGGACCCGCGACCTACGAGCAGTACTTC.

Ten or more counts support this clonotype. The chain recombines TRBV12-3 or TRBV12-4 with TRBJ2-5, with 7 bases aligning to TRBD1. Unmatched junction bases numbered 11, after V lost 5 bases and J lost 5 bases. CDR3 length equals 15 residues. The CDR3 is CASSLGTVLGETQYF. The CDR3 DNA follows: TGTGCCAGCAGTCTGGGGACAGTGCTGGGGGAGACCCAGTACTTC.

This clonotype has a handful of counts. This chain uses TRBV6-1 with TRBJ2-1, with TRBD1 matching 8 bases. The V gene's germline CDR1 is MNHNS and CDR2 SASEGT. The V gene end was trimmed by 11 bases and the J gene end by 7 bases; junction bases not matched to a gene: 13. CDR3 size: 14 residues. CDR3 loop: CACRAAQGANEQFF. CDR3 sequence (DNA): TGTGCCTGCCGGGCTGCTCAGGGGGCTAATGAGCAGTTCTTC.